The 17 T cell receptor beta chains below all came from one sample that was sequenced in a study of liver allograft versus peripheral blood T cells. About the study: In transplanted livers, T cell receptor repertoires were compared with those found in the recipients' peripheral blood.

MiXCR, applied by TCRdb to the reads, yields one record per CDR3 protein. Of fewer than 10,000 distinct CDR3 sequences in the sample, around 18% were seen once. The receptors were gathered from a human patient who had a liver transplant. A share of the T cells may be of graft donor origin.

By share of the sample, this clonotype is medium-sized (0.01 to 0.1%). The V and J genes are TRBV19 and TRBJ1-6; 8 bases align to TRBD1. The junction had 14 bases not matched to a gene; V was cut back by 9 bases and J by 7 bases. The CDR3 is made up of 16 amino acids. The germline V gene has CDR1 LNHDA and CDR2 SQIVND (reference sequence). CDR3 in DNA: TGTGCCAGCCAGCCAGGGGGCCCCTCCATAAATTCACCCCTCCACTTT. This codes for CASQPGGPSINSPLHF. The whole variable domain, remainder taken from reference TRBV19 and TRBJ1-6, is DGGITQSPKYLFRKEGQNVTLSCEQNLNHDAMYWYRQDPGQGLRLIYYSQIVNDFQKGDIAEGYSVSREKKESFPLTVTSAQKNPTAFYLCASQPGGPSINSPLHFGNGTRLTVT.

This clonotype showed up just a few times. This chain links TRBV9 with TRBJ1-3; D is undetermined. With 3 bases removed from V and 0 bases from J, the gap between germline ends came to 10 bases. This CDR3 is 15 amino acids long. From germline, CDR1 is SGDLS and CDR2 YYNGEE. CDR3 nucleotide sequence: TGTGCCAGCAGCGCCGGACGGCCCTCTGGAAACACCATATATTTT. Protein sequence: CASSAGRPSGNTIYF. The full variable domain, its missing parts supplied by reference TRBV9 and TRBJ1-3, is DSGVTQTPKHLITATGQRVTLRCSPRSGDLSVYWYQQSLDQGLQFLIQYYNGEERAKGNILERFSAQQFPDLHSELNLSSLELGDSALYFCASSAGRPSGNTIYFGEGSWLTVV.

This clonotype was observed many times. The genes are TRBV6-1 and TRBJ2-1; perhaps D is TRBD1 or TRBD2 (7 bases each). Trimming shortened V by 7 bases and J by 6 bases, and 25 bases separated the two germline ends. The CDR3 is made up of 17 amino acids. The germline CDR1 and CDR2 sequences are MNHNS and SASEGT. CDR3 loop: CASNLEGGGRGRNEQFF. In DNA, the CDR3 is TGTGCCAGCAACCTTGAAGGGGGCGGGAGAGGGCGCAATGAGCAGTTCTTC.

The sample holds one count of this clonotype. Germline is not matched at one junction end, which may reflect a read error. The chain uses TRBV30 and TRBJ1-3, with D uncertain. CDR3 length: 14 amino acids. Germline V gives CDR1 GTSNPN, CDR2 SVGIG (reference sequence). The CDR3 is CAWGVRASGNTIYF. The DNA for the CDR3 is TGTGCCTGGGGTGTTAGGGCTTCTGGAAACACCATATATTTT.

In this sample, this clonotype is medium-sized. The chain has TRBV27 and TRBJ1-1; TRBD1 aligns across 7 bases. V lost 6 bases and J lost 5; bases outside the gene matches: 9. From germline, CDR1 is MNHEY and CDR2 SMNVEV (reference sequence). This CDR3 has 14 residues. Here the CDR3 DNA reads TGTGCCAGCAGCTCCTACACAGGGGAGACTGAAGCTTTCTTT. It is translated as CASSSYTGETEAFF.

V gene TRBV19 combines with J gene TRBJ1-1; 7 bases are a match to TRBD1. V lost 5 bases, J lost 5 bases, and 11 bases stayed unmatched. The length of the CDR3 is 15 residues. From germline, CDR1 is LNHDA and CDR2 SQIVND (reference sequence). The CDR3 loop is CASSLLQGRHTEAFF. CDR3 coding DNA: TGTGCCAGTAGTCTACTACAGGGGAGGCATACTGAAGCTTTCTTT.

This clonotype is labeled medium-sized. The chain links TRBV5-6 to TRBJ2-1, with 9 bases identical to TRBD1. J was trimmed by 6 bases and V by 5 bases; bases with no gene match: 12. Germline V gene sequence: CDR1 SGHDT, CDR2 YYEEEE. The CDR3 runs to 16 residues. The CDR3 bases are TGTGCCAGCAGTCTCCCCGGGACAGGGAAGGGCAATGAGCAGTTCTTC. It yields the protein CASSLPGTGKGNEQFF.

Only one count was recorded for this clonotype. One base away lies a much larger clone, so this may be a sequencing read error. The chain carries TRBV30 and TRBJ1-5; TRBD1 agrees at 10 bases. The germline V gene has CDR1 GTSNPN and CDR2 SVGIG (reference sequence). The CDR3 runs 15 residues. The CDR3 sequence: CARSADRGVNQPQHF. DNA of the CDR3: TGTGCCCGGAGTGCGGACAGGGGGGTCAATCAGCCCCAGCATTTT.

This sequence joins TRBV20-1 and TRBJ2-7; the D gene is possibly TRBD2 (7 bases). Germline assignment: CDR1 DFQATT and CDR2 SNEGSKA (reference sequence). Trimming left V 0 bases short and J 7 bases short, with 22 bases between. CDR3 size: 16 residues. In nucleotides, the CDR3 is TGCAGTGCTAGAGATCTTTCATTAGGCGGGGGCTTGGAGCAGTACTTC. Residues: CSARDLSLGGGLEQYF.

In its sample, this clonotype was seen many times. The chain links TRBV7-2 to TRBJ1-6, with D possibly matching TRBD1 (5 bases). The CDR3 has 14 residues. Trimming removed 2 bases at V and 10 bases at J, with 12 bases between. The germline V gene has CDR1 SGHTA and CDR2 FQGNSA. The CDR3 bases are TGTGCCAGCAGCTTACGCAGGGTAGGCTCACCCCTCCACTTT. Translating gives CASSLRRVGSPLHF.

This clonotype showed up just a few times. The gene calls are TRBV10-3 and TRBJ2-7; 7 bases map to TRBD1. Germline CDR1 and CDR2: ENHRY and SYGVKD. The ends lost 0 bases at V and 2 bases at J; junction bases unmatched: 4. The CDR3 runs to 15 residues. Written as DNA, the CDR3 is TGTGCCATCAGTGAGTCCGTGGGGACAGCCTACGAGCAGTACTTC. Protein: CAISESVGTAYEQYF.

This clonotype is judged medium-sized. The rearrangement uses TRBV19 and TRBJ1-6, with D unclear. CDR3 length: 13 residues. The ends were cut back, 9 bases at V and 7 bases at J, with 13 bases in the middle. The germline V gene has CDR1 LNHDA and CDR2 SQIVND (reference sequence). The CDR3 nucleotides read TGTGCCAGCGCCACCGGGCCGAATTCACCCCTCCACTTT. Protein product: CASATGPNSPLHF.

This clonotype is termed medium-sized. This chain connects TRBV19 to TRBJ2-4; perhaps TRBD1 as D (5 bases). Germline lookup yields CDR1 LNHDA and CDR2 SQIVND (reference sequence). The CDR3 spans 15 residues. The V end lost 3 bases, the J end lost 8 bases, and 17 bases lay between the germline ends. The CDR3: CASSMGLQAQDIQYF. CDR3 bases: TGTGCCAGTAGTATGGGGTTACAGGCCCAGGACATTCAGTACTTC.

The V and J genes are TRBV20-1 and TRBJ2-3; 11 bases agree with TRBD2. CDR1 is DFQATT and CDR2 is SNEGSKA in the germline V gene (reference sequence). The CDR3 has 15 amino acids. V was pared by 6 bases and J by 2 bases, with 7 bases of the junction left unmatched. CDR3 DNA: TGCAGTGCAACTCTAGCGGGAGGCAACACAGATACGCAGTATTTT. Its translation is CSATLAGGNTDTQYF.

By share of the sample, this clonotype is medium-sized. The chain recombines TRBV6-5 with TRBJ1-1; D remains unclear. Trimming took 2 bases from V and 8 from J, leaving 9 bases between them. The CDR3 length is 12 residues. Germline V gives CDR1 MNHEY, CDR2 SVGAGI. CDR3 sequence: CASSYDRAEAFF. The DNA for the CDR3 is TGTGCCAGCAGTTACGATAGGGCGGAAGCTTTCTTT.

The rearrangement joins TRBV28 to TRBJ1-2, with TRBD1 as a possible D gene (5 bases). The CDR3 runs 13 residues. Between the trimmed V and J ends, which lost 6 bases and 4 bases, there was a span of 12 bases. The germline V gene encodes CDR1 MDHEN and CDR2 SYDVKM. This CDR3 reads CASSWGIVYGYTF. CDR3 sequence (DNA): TGTGCCAGCAGCTGGGGGATCGTCTATGGCTACACCTTC.

This clonotype is labeled medium-sized (0.01 to 0.1%). The V call is TRBV19, the J call TRBJ2-2; TRBD1 matches at 8 bases. The CDR3 runs 13 residues. CDR1 is LNHDA and CDR2 is SQIVND in the germline V gene (reference sequence). V shed 7 bases and J 7 bases; nucleotides not matched to a gene: 5. This CDR3 is CASTNRGNGELFF. CDR3 DNA sequence: TGTGCCAGTACCAACAGGGGGAACGGGGAGCTGTTTTTT.